The 14 T cell receptor beta chains reported below all come from one sample, sequenced in a study of CD8+CD57+ T cells in acquired aplastic anemia. The TCR beta profiling, which covered VDJ combination and CDR3 sequence, was carried out using genomic DNA as the template. TCRdb independently ran MiXCR on the reads; one entry per CDR3 protein. This table holds a few hundred thousand distinct CDR3 sequences, 65% to 75% found once. Sequenced input: sorted CD4+, CD8+, or CD8+CD57+ T cells (not recorded which) from PBMCs. Receptor source: a human donor in good health, serving as a control.

This rearrangement joins TRBV7-8 to TRBJ2-7, with TRBD1 matching over 9 bases. The CDR3 contains 16 residues. The trim removed 5 bases at V and 3 bases at J, leaving 11 bases unmatched. Germline values: CDR1 SGHVS, CDR2 FQNEAQ. CDR3 DNA: TGTGCCAGCAGCATAGAATGGGACAGGGACCGCTACGAGCAGTACTTC. It yields the protein CASSIEWDRDRYEQYF.

The count of this clonotype is one. Compared with germline, one end of the junction differs, possibly owing to a read error. The chain combines TRBV7-2 with TRBJ2-1; D might be TRBD1 or TRBD2, each matching 5 bases. This CDR3 region has 14 residues. Germline assignment: CDR1 SGHTA and CDR2 FQGNSA. The CDR3 nucleotides read TGTGCCAGCAGCTTAGGGCGAACAGAAAGAGGGGAGCAGTTC. This codes for CASSLGRTERGEQF.

About this clonotype itself: At one end, the junction sequence differs from germline, possibly due to a read error. The gene calls are TRBV19 and TRBJ2-1; the D is unclear. The length of the CDR3 is 13 residues. Germline V gives CDR1 LNHDA, CDR2 SQIVND (reference sequence). CDR3 region: CASRGTVKISLVF. CDR3 sequence (DNA): TGTGCCAGTAGGGGAACAGTGAAGATTTCTTTGGTCTTC.

In its sample, this clonotype was seen a few times. The V gene is TRBV29-1, the J gene TRBJ2-3, with no clear D. The germline V and J ends were trimmed by 7 bases and 1 base, with 12 bases remaining between them. CDR1 SQVTM and CDR2 ANQGSEA come from the germline V gene. The CDR3 runs 13 residues. The CDR3 DNA reads TGCAGCGGGGCCCCATCGGGCACAGATACGCAGTATTTT. Its translation: CSGAPSGTDTQYF.

This clonotype was detected ten times or more. The chain joins TRBV6-6 to TRBJ2-5, with D possibly being TRBD1 (6 bases). V was trimmed by 5 bases and J by 0 bases, leaving 13 bases between them. Germline-derived CDR1 and CDR2 are MNHNY and SVGAGI (reference sequence). The CDR3 is made up of 15 amino acids. The DNA of the CDR3 is TGTGCCAGCAGTACTCAGGGGTCGTACCAAGAGACCCAGTACTTC. This translates into CASSTQGSYQETQYF.

Comment on this clonotype: Being one base from a much bigger clone, this may be a read error. The V and J genes are TRBV20-1 and TRBJ2-2; D may be TRBD1 or TRBD2 (5 bases each). CDR1 and CDR2 (germline): DFQATT, SNEGSKA (reference sequence). The CDR3 spans 16 residues. The CDR3 protein is CSAGAFQNANTGELYF. Written as DNA, the CDR3 is TGCAGTGCTGGGGCTTTTCAAAACGCGAACACCGGGGAGCTGTATTTT.

This clonotype was seen many times. V usage is TRBV5-6 and J usage is TRBJ1-2; TRBD1 matches at 10 bases. Unmatched junction bases numbered 9, after V lost 4 bases and J lost 3 bases. From germline, CDR1 is SGHDT and CDR2 YYEEEE. The CDR3 spans 16 residues. The CDR3 coding sequence is TGTGCCAGCAGCCCAGGTACCGGGACAGGGGACTATGGCTACACCTTC. Encoded protein: CASSPGTGTGDYGYTF.

This chain links TRBV25-1 with TRBJ1-5; D is unresolved. V gave up 3 bases and J gave up 10 bases, with 13 bases separating them. Germline assignment: CDR1 MGHDK and CDR2 SYGVNS. This CDR3 has 13 amino acids. The CDR3 protein is CASSESDRHPQHF. For the CDR3, the DNA is TGTGCCAGCAGTGAGTCTGACCGGCACCCCCAGCATTTT.

This clonotype was recorded at least ten times. The rearrangement uses TRBV20-1 and TRBJ2-3; D perhaps matches TRBD2 (6 bases). There are 12 residues in the CDR3. Germline V gene sequence: CDR1 DFQATT, CDR2 SNEGSKA (reference sequence). V lost 5 bases to trimming and J lost 5 bases, with 11 bases between them. CDR3 sequence reads: CSAASRGDTQYF. The CDR3 nucleotides read TGCAGTGCTGCATCGCGGGGAGATACGCAGTATTTT.

This clonotype has a handful of counts. V is TRBV24-1 and J is TRBJ1-2; D perhaps matches TRBD1 (5 bases). The V gene's germline CDR1 is KGHDR and CDR2 SFDVKD. The CDR3 is 13 residues long. Trimming cost V 0 bases and J 4 bases, with 5 bases left between them. The CDR3 DNA follows: TGTGCCACCAGTGATTTGCAGGGCTATGGCTACACCTTC. Translating it yields CATSDLQGYGYTF.

Regarding this clonotype: This could be a read error, since a much larger clone is one nucleotide away. The chain has TRBV2 and TRBJ1-1, with TRBD1 as a possible D gene (5 bases). In germline, CDR1 is SNHLY, CDR2 FYNNEI. The CDR3 consists of 13 residues. DNA for the CDR3: TGTGTCAGCAGTGAAGTGGGGCTCACTGAAGCTTTCTTT. Amino acid sequence: CVSSEVGLTEAFF. Combining the CDR3 with reference TRBV2 and TRBJ1-1 gives the whole variable domain EPEVTQTPSHQVTQMGQEVILRCVPISNHLYFYWYRQILGQKVEFLVSFYNNEISEKSEIFDDQFSVERPDGSNFTLKIRSTKLEDSAMYFCVSSEVGLTEAFFGQGTRLTVV.

The V and J genes are TRBV19 and TRBJ2-1; 9 positions agree with TRBD1. Gene TRBJ2-7 matches the end of the DNA better, so the J call may be wrong. Germline V gene lookup returns CDR1 LNHDA and CDR2 SQIVND (reference sequence). This CDR3 is 16 amino acids long. CDR3 region: CASSLDTGGASYEQYF. The CDR3 nucleotides are TGTGCCAGTAGTCTGGATACAGGGGGCGCCTCCTACGAGCAGTACTTC.

This clonotype was detected a few times. The chain employs TRBV25-1 and TRBJ2-6; tentative D call: TRBD1 (6 bases). This CDR3 spans 16 amino acids. Germline V gene sequence: CDR1 MGHDK, CDR2 SYGVNS. V was trimmed by 4 bases and J by 3 bases, leaving 13 bases between them. This CDR3 is CASSATRQVGANVLTF. Here the CDR3 DNA reads TGTGCCAGCAGTGCGACCCGACAGGTTGGGGCCAACGTCCTGACTTTC.

The rearrangement links TRBV20-1 to TRBJ1-2; maybe TRBD1 (5 bases). The germline V gene encodes CDR1 DFQATT and CDR2 SNEGSKA (reference sequence). This CDR3 comprises 16 residues. Trimming pared 6 bases from V and 6 bases from J, leaving 26 bases between. The CDR3 loop reads CSARVLGDVRSHGYTF. The DNA for the CDR3 is TGCAGTGCAAGGGTTCTTGGGGACGTTAGATCCCATGGCTACACCTTC.